Reported below is one TCR beta chain. Germline V gives CDR1 MDHEN, CDR2 SYDVKM. The CDR3 has 15 residues. The V segment lost 6 bases and the J segment 4 bases; nucleotides outside the gene matches: 10. This entry comes from a study of blood T cell repertoires in COVID-19. Overall study: The study drew acute and convalescent COVID-19 samples from the United States, Italy and Spain. PBMCs, B-cell-depleted T cells, or T cells provided the cDNA or gDNA that made up the material.

Donors in Cohort 3 counted as recovered after two negative PCRs, clearance, or symptom resolution. Assay: immunoSEQ multiplex PCR; the TCRdb copy retains only in-frame clones and omits some. This table has more than 300,000 clones, roughly 90% appearing once. The sample was PBMCs or T cells enriched from blood (not recorded which). This clonotype was obtained from a woman aged 25-40 years who had recovered from COVID-19. The chain recombines TRBV28 with TRBJ2-3; 7 nucleotides match TRBD2. CDR3: CASSPGLVGADTQYF. The DNA for the CDR3 is TGTGCCAGCAGCCCCGGACTAGTCGGCGCAGATACGCAGTATTTT.